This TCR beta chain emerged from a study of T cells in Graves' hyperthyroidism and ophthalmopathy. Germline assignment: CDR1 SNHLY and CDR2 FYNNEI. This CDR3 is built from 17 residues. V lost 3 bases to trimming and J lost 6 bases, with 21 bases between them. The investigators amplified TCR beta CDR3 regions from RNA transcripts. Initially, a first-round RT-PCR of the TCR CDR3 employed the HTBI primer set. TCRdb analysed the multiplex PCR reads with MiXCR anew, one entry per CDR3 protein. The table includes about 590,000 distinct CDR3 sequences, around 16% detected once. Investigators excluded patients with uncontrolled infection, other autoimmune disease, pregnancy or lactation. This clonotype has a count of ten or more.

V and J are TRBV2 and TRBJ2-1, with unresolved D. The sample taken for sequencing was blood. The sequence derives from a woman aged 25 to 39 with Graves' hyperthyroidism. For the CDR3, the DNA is TGTGCCAGCAGTGATTGGGCTAGTGGTTTGATGGGCAATGAGCAGTTCTTC. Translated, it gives CASSDWASGLMGNEQFF.